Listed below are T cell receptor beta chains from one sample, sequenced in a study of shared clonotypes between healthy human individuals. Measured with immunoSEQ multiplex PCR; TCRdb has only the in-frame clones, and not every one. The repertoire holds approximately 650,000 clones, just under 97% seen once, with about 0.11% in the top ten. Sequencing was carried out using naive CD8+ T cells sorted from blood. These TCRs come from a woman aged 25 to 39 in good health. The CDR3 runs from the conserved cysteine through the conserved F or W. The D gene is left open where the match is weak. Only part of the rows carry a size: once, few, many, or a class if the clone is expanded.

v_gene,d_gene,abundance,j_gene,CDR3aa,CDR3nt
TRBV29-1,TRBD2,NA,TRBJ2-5,CSAEGTSGPARQETQYF,TGCAGCGCCGAAGGTACTAGCGGGCCTGCTCGCCAAGAGACCCAGTACTTC
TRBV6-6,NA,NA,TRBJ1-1,CASSWGEGNTEAFF,TGTGCCAGCAGTTGGGGAGAGGGAAACACTGAAGCTTTCTTT
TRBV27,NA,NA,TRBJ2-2,CASSFPGTGELFF,TGTGCCAGCAGTTTCCCGGGTACCGGGGAGCTGTTTTTT
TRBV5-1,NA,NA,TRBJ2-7,CASSSNYEQYF,TGCGCCAGCAGCTCCAATTACGAGCAGTACTTC
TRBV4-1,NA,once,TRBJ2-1,CASSHRVDNEQFF,TGCGCCAGCAGCCATCGCGTTGACAATGAGCAGTTCTTC
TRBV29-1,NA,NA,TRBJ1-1,CSVEDPGGAWTEAFF,TGCAGCGTTGAAGACCCTGGGGGGGCATGGACTGAAGCTTTCTTT
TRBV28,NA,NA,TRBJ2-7,CASSLNLGNEQYF,TGTGCCAGCAGTTTAAATCTCGGGAACGAGCAGTACTTC
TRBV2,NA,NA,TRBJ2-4,CASSEYWAPRNSKNIQYF,TGTGCCAGCAGTGAATATTGGGCCCCGAGGAATTCCAAAAACATTCAGTACTTC
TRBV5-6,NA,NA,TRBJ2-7,CASSGGYEQYF,TGTGCCAGCAGCGGGGGGTACGAGCAGTACTTC
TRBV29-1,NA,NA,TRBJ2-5,CSVVDDSQETQYF,TGCAGCGTTGTAGACGACAGCCAAGAGACCCAGTACTTC
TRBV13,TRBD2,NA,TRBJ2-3,CASSSLTSGTTDTQYF,TGTGCCAGCAGCTCCCTAACTAGCGGCACCACAGATACGCAGTATTTT
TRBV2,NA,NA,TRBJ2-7,CANRVWLATGGYEQYF,TGTGCCAACAGGGTTTGGCTAGCGACCGGGGGTTACGAGCAGTACTTC
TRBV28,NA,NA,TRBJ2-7,CASSSRRLGSYEQYF,TGTGCCAGCAGTTCTCGGCGACTAGGGTCCTACGAGCAGTACTTC
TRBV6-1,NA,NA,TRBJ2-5,CASSDWGRQETQYF,TGTGCCAGCAGTGATTGGGGGCGCCAAGAGACCCAGTACTTC
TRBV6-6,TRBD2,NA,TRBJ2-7,CASSFLAGVYEQYF,TGTGCCAGCAGTTTTCTAGCGGGAGTCTACGAGCAGTACTTC
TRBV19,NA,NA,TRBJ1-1,CASRGPFGGTEAFF,TGTGCCAGTAGGGGACCCTTTGGGGGGACCGAAGCTTTCTTT
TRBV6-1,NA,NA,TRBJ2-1,CASREPGYNEQFF,TGTGCCAGCAGAGAACCAGGCTACAATGAGCAGTTCTTC
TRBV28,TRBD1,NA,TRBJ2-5,CASRTGGWETQYF,TGTGCCAGCAGAACAGGGGGCTGGGAGACCCAGTACTTC
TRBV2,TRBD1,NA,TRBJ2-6,CASSRTGSRSGANVLTF,TGTGCCAGCAGCAGGACAGGTTCCCGCTCTGGGGCCAACGTCCTGACTTTC
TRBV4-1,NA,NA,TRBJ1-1,CASSQELSRTEAFF,TGCGCCAGCAGCCAAGAGCTATCCCGGACTGAAGCTTTCTTT
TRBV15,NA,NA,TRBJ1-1,CATSRALGSSEAFF,TGTGCCACCAGCAGAGCCTTGGGGAGCTCTGAAGCTTTCTTT
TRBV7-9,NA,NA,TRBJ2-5,CASSSTREGVSQETQYF,TGTGCCAGCAGCTCCACCAGGGAGGGGGTATCGCAAGAGACCCAGTACTTC
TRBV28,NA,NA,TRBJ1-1,CASSSDGMNTEAFF,TGTGCCAGCAGTTCCGACGGCATGAACACTGAAGCTTTCTTT
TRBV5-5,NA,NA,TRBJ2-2,CASSPPSSTSGELFF,TGTGCCAGCAGCCCTCCATCTAGTACCTCAGGGGAGCTGTTTTTT
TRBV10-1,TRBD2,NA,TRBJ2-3,CASSDFSGRASDSTDTQYF,TGCGCCAGCAGCGATTTCAGCGGGAGGGCCTCAGATAGCACAGATACGCAGTATTTT
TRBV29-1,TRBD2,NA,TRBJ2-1,CSVGTSGDYNEQFF,TGCAGCGTGGGGACTAGCGGGGACTACAATGAGCAGTTCTTC
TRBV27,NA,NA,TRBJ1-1,CASSSYNSNTEAFF,TGTGCCAGCAGTTCTTACAATTCGAACACTGAAGCTTTCTTT
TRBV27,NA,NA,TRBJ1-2,CASSTGREIYGYTF,TGTGCCAGCAGCACAGGTCGGGAAATCTATGGCTACACCTTC
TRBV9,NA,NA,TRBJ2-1,CASSVDRERNYNEQFF,TGTGCCAGCAGCGTAGATAGGGAGCGGAACTACAATGAGCAGTTCTTC
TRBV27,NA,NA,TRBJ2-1,CASSLTGSEQFF,TGTGCCAGCAGTTTAACCGGCAGTGAGCAGTTCTTC
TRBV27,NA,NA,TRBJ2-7,CASSTISNAYEQYF,TGTGCCAGCAGCACCATATCCAACGCCTACGAGCAGTACTTC
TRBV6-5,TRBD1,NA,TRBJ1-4,CASSYVAGGEDEKLFF,TGTGCCAGCAGTTACGTGGCAGGGGGCGAGGATGAAAAACTGTTTTTT
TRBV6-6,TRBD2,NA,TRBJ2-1,CASSTSGGGNEQFF,TGTGCCAGCAGCACTAGCGGGGGAGGCAATGAGCAGTTCTTC
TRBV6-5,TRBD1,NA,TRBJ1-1,CASSYAGQGNTEAFF,TGTGCCAGCAGTTACGCGGGACAGGGGAACACTGAAGCTTTCTTT